Below, 29 T cell receptor beta chains from the same sample are listed, as sequenced in a study of shared clonotypes between healthy human individuals. Data came from immunoSEQ multiplex PCR; TCRdb stores just in-frame clones and leaves some out. Of some 690,000 clones listed, about 90% are singletons. The specimen sequenced was memory CD8+ T cells from PBMCs. The sample's subset: CD45RO+ cells pooled with CCR7-negative TemRA cells. The receptors come from a man aged 18-30 years in good health. Some clones in this sample may be carry-over from other donors' samples.

V and J are TRBV6-5 and TRBJ2-7, with D tentatively TRBD1 or TRBD2 (5 bases each). V gave up 2 bases and J gave up 2 bases, with 13 bases separating them. The germline CDR1 and CDR2 sequences are MNHEY and SVGAGI. The CDR3 has 15 residues. The CDR3 spells CASSYGTWVTYEQYF. DNA for the CDR3: TGTGCCAGCAGTTACGGGACGTGGGTTACCTACGAGCAGTACTTC.

This CDR3 reads CASSSGRALWEQYF. For the CDR3, the DNA is TGTGCCAGCAGTAGCGGGAGGGCCTTGTGGGAGCAGTACTTC. The chain is built from TRBV27 and TRBJ2-7, with TRBD2 identical over 10 bases. Germline V CDR1 and CDR2: MNHEY, SMNVEV (reference sequence). This CDR3 has 14 amino acids. The ends lost 5 bases at V and 7 bases at J; junction bases unmatched: 8.

The CDR3 sequence: CASSVGAAGGPYKSGNEQFF. The CDR3 DNA sequence: TGTGCCAGCAGCGTAGGAGCAGCGGGAGGGCCTTATAAAAGTGGGAATGAGCAGTTCTTC. This sequence joins TRBV9 and TRBJ2-1; 10 bases fit TRBD2. Trimming cost V 0 bases and J 7 bases; bases outside gene matches: 19. Germline CDR1 reads SGDLS; CDR2 reads YYNGEE. This CDR3 region has 20 residues.

This sequence joins TRBV7-9 and TRBJ2-5; 9 positions match TRBD1. The germline CDR1 and CDR2 sequences are SEHNR and FQNEAQ (reference sequence). The CDR3 runs 18 residues. The ends lost 5 bases at V and 1 base at J; junction bases unmatched: 14. The CDR3 coding sequence is TGTGCCAGCAGCCGCCCCCCTTACCGGGACAGGGTCCAAGAGACCCAGTACTTC. It translates to CASSRPPYRDRVQETQYF. Complete variable domain (other parts from reference TRBV7-9 and TRBJ2-5): DTGVSQNPRHKITKRGQNVTFRCDPISEHNRLYWYRQTLGQGPEFLTYFQNEAQLEKSRLLSDRFSAERPKGSFSTLEIQRTEQGDSAMYLCASSRPPYRDRVQETQYFGPGTRLLVL.

This chain connects TRBV4-1 to TRBJ2-5; a weak D match, TRBD2 (5 bases). In germline, CDR1 is MGHRA, CDR2 YSYEKL. The CDR3 sequence is 16 residues long. Trimming took 2 bases from V and 1 from J, leaving 14 bases between them. The DNA for the CDR3 is TGCGCCAGCAGCCAAACCACAGCGGCCCTCCAAGAGACCCAGTACTTC. Amino acids: CASSQTTAALQETQYF.

This clone showed up just a few times. The V gene is TRBV25-1, the J gene TRBJ1-2, with a weak D call TRBD1 (6 bases). Germline CDR1 is MGHDK and CDR2 is SYGVNS. The CDR3 consists of 14 residues. The V and J ends lost 1 base and 3 bases respectively, with 9 bases between them. Written as DNA, the CDR3 is TGTGCCAGCAGTGAATTGGGGGCGGACTATGGCTACACCTTC. It translates to CASSELGADYGYTF.

The genes are TRBV6-6 and TRBJ2-7; no definite D call. The CDR3 has 16 residues. Germline-derived CDR1 and CDR2 are MNHNY and SVGAGI (reference sequence). V was shortened by 0 bases and J by 0 bases, with 12 bases between the two germline ends. The CDR3 loop reads CASSYSPSLNSYEQYF. The CDR3 region has the DNA TGTGCCAGCAGTTACTCGCCGTCACTCAACTCCTACGAGCAGTACTTC.

J is TRBJ2-5 and V is TRBV2; a possible D gene is TRBD1 (6 bases). CDR1 is SNHLY and CDR2 is FYNNEI in the germline V gene. V was pared by 4 bases and J by 5 bases, with 20 bases between. The CDR3 length is 16 residues. CDR3 DNA: TGTGCCAGCAGTGCGTGGGGCAGGGGTACAGGTGAGACCCAGTACTTC. This codes for CASSAWGRGTGETQYF.

The genes are TRBV6-1 and TRBJ1-1, with D hard to call. V was trimmed by 0 bases and J by 3 bases, leaving 8 bases between them. The CDR3 is 14 residues long. CDR1 is MNHNS and CDR2 is SASEGT in the germline V gene. CDR3 DNA sequence: TGTGCCAGCAGTGAAGCTATGGGCCACACTGAAGCTTTCTTT. Translation gives CASSEAMGHTEAFF.

The genes are TRBV4-1 and TRBJ2-1; TRBD1 agrees at 11 bases. The CDR3 length is 16 residues. Losses at the gene ends were 4 bases for V and 6 bases for J; bases not matched to a gene: 8. Germline V gives CDR1 MGHRA, CDR2 YSYEKL. CDR3 in amino acids: CASSPLGQGGPNEQFF. CDR3 DNA sequence: TGCGCCAGCAGCCCTCTGGGACAGGGGGGGCCCAATGAGCAGTTCTTC.

V gene TRBV4-1 combines with J gene TRBJ2-1; 7 bases map to TRBD2. This CDR3 contains 15 residues. Germline V CDR1 and CDR2: MGHRA, YSYEKL. V was clipped by 6 bases and J by 4 bases; unmatched bases: 9. CDR3 DNA sequence: TGCGCCAGCAGTTCTCTAGCGGTGATTTACAATGAGCAGTTCTTC. The encoded protein is CASSSLAVIYNEQFF.

This clone appeared a single time. The J gene is TRBJ2-7, the V gene TRBV5-4; no reliable D call. CDR1 is SGHNT, CDR2 YYREEE, per germline (reference sequence). The CDR3 is made up of 14 amino acids. V lost 4 bases and J lost 3, with 14 bases in between. CDR3 loop: CASSGEEDFYEQYF. CDR3 in DNA: TGTGCCAGCAGCGGGGAAGAGGATTTCTACGAGCAGTACTTC.

The chain couples TRBV30 to TRBJ2-7, with D possibly TRBD1 on 7 matching bases. Germline V CDR1 and CDR2: GTSNPN, SVGIG (reference sequence). This CDR3 contains 13 residues. Trimming removed 1 base at V and 6 bases at J, with 13 bases between. CDR3 sequence: CAWSAAQGGEQYF. The CDR3 coding sequence is TGTGCCTGGAGTGCAGCCCAGGGGGGCGAGCAGTACTTC. The entire variable domain, with the rest obtained from reference TRBV30 and TRBJ2-7, is as follows: SQTIHQWPATLVQPVGSPLSLECTVEGTSNPNLYWYRQAAGRGLQLLFYSVGIGQISSEVPQNLSASRPQDRQFILSSKKLLLSDSGFYLCAWSAAQGGEQYFGPGTRLTVT.

The genes are TRBV10-3 and TRBJ2-7, with 10 bases lining up with TRBD2. Looked up from germline, CDR1 is ENHRY and CDR2 is SYGVKD. J lost 1 base, V lost 0 bases, and 3 bases had no gene match. This CDR3 contains 16 residues. The CDR3 loop is CAISESSGRGSYEQYF. The DNA of the CDR3 is TGTGCCATCAGTGAGTCGAGCGGGAGGGGATCCTACGAGCAGTACTTC.

This CDR3 is CASSFGERDGYTF. In nucleotides, the CDR3 is TGTGCCAGCAGCTTCGGGGAAAGAGATGGCTACACCTTC. The genes are TRBV5-4 and TRBJ1-2; no firm D call. V was clipped by 2 bases and J by 6 bases, with 11 bases between them. Per germline, CDR1 SGHNT and CDR2 YYREEE (reference sequence). CDR3 length: 13 residues.

On this clone: The same CDR3 also results from other DNA sequences found in this sample. V usage is TRBV25-1 and J usage is TRBJ1-1, with a possible D match to TRBD1 (5 bases). The CDR3 has 14 amino acids. Trimming removed 4 bases from V and 4 bases from J, with 13 bases in between. Germline loops: CDR1 MGHDK, CDR2 SYGVNS. The CDR3 bases are TGTGCCAGCAGTGGAATGGGCAGGGTCACTGAAGCTTTCTTT. Translated, it gives CASSGMGRVTEAFF.

This chain links TRBV18 with TRBJ2-7, with a tentative D call TRBD1 (6 bases). V was shortened by 2 bases and J by 0 bases, with 11 bases between the two germline ends. The germline CDR1 and CDR2 sequences are KGHSH and LQKENI. The length of the CDR3 is 15 residues. DNA for the CDR3: TGTGCCAGCTCACCAGAGCAGGGGATCTCCTACGAGCAGTACTTC. It codes for CASSPEQGISYEQYF.

Comments on this clone: Other DNA sequences in the sample encode the same CDR3. CDR3 in DNA: TGTGCCTGGAGTGGAGTCGGGAACACTGAAGCTTTCTTT. Translation: CAWSGVGNTEAFF. The rearrangement links TRBV30 to TRBJ1-1; D remains unclear. The CDR3 runs to 13 residues. CDR1 and CDR2 from the germline V gene are GTSNPN and SVGIG (reference sequence). V was pared by 1 base and J by 1 base, with 7 bases between.

The chain couples TRBV15 to TRBJ2-2, with 13 bases identical to TRBD2. The germline V gene has CDR1 LNHNV and CDR2 YYDKDF (reference sequence). Trimming cost V 0 bases and J 3 bases; bases outside gene matches: 13. The CDR3 spans 21 residues. The CDR3 DNA follows: TGTGCCACCAGCAGAGATATGCCCGGACTAGCGGGAGCTTCAGACACCGGGGAGCTGTTTTTT. As protein: CATSRDMPGLAGASDTGELFF. The full variable domain, in which reference TRBV15 and TRBJ2-2 provide the parts outside the CDR3, is DAMVIQNPRYQVTQFGKPVTLSCSQTLNHNVMYWYQQKSSQAPKLLFHYYDKDFNNEADTPDNFQSRRPNTSFCFLDIRSPGLGDTAMYLCATSRDMPGLAGASDTGELFFGEGSRLTVL.

The chain joins TRBV7-9 to TRBJ2-1; either TRBD1 or TRBD2 may supply D (5 bases each). Trimming removed 11 bases from V and 8 bases from J, with 16 bases in between. Germline loops: CDR1 SEHNR, CDR2 FQNEAQ (reference sequence). The CDR3 sequence is 12 residues long. The CDR3 DNA sequence: TGTGCCGCACGTGGGGGTATCGATGAGCAGTTCTTC. Its protein product is CAARGGIDEQFF.

For this clone: This same CDR3 is encoded by further DNA sequences in the sample. This sequence joins TRBV28 and TRBJ1-1, with D unresolved. Trimming stripped 6 bases from V and 2 bases from J, with 4 bases between. Germline V gene data show CDR1 as MDHEN and CDR2 as SYDVKM. The CDR3 spans 11 residues. The CDR3 here is CASSSNTEAFF. CDR3 DNA sequence: TGTGCCAGCAGCTCTAACACTGAAGCTTTCTTT.

This chain connects TRBV9 to TRBJ1-2; D remains unclear. This CDR3 is 16 amino acids long. V lost 1 base, J lost 8 bases, and 21 bases lay in between. CDR1 is SGDLS and CDR2 is YYNGEE in the germline V gene. Here the CDR3 DNA reads TGTGCCAGCAGCGTAAAGATAAACGAGGCCGCGACCGGCTACACCTTC. The encoded protein is CASSVKINEAATGYTF. Together with reference TRBV9 and TRBJ1-2, the CDR3 gives the full variable domain: DSGVTQTPKHLITATGQRVTLRCSPRSGDLSVYWYQQSLDQGLQFLIQYYNGEERAKGNILERFSAQQFPDLHSELNLSSLELGDSALYFCASSVKINEAATGYTFGSGTRLTVV.

The rearrangement links TRBV30 to TRBJ2-2; maybe TRBD1 (6 bases). Trimming cost V 0 bases and J 3 bases, with 8 bases left between them. CDR1 is GTSNPN, CDR2 SVGIG, per germline (reference sequence). CDR3 length: 14 amino acids. CDR3 nucleotides: TGTGCCTGGAGTGTAGGGGGAGACACCGGGGAGCTGTTTTTT. Protein sequence: CAWSVGGDTGELFF.

The V and J genes are TRBV28 and TRBJ2-1, with no clear D. Trimming stripped 4 bases from V and 9 bases from J, with 4 bases between. The CDR3 loop spans 10 amino acids. Per germline, CDR1 MDHEN and CDR2 SYDVKM. The CDR3 is CASSSTEQFF. CDR3 nucleotides: TGTGCCAGCAGTTCCACTGAGCAGTTCTTC.

This clone was seen only once. V usage is TRBV7-9 and J usage is TRBJ1-4, with D possibly TRBD1 on 5 matching bases. Trimming took off 11 bases at V and 8 bases at J, with 15 bases between the two ends. The CDR3 consists of 12 residues. CDR1 is SEHNR, CDR2 FQNEAQ, per germline (reference sequence). CDR3 loop: CAARGVGEKLFF. DNA for the CDR3: TGTGCCGCTCGGGGGGTAGGGGAAAAACTGTTTTTT.

The chain uses TRBV6-6 and TRBJ2-7; 7 bases align to TRBD2. Per germline, CDR1 MNHNY and CDR2 SVGAGI (reference sequence). The V gene end was trimmed by 5 bases and the J gene end by 5 bases; junction bases not matched to a gene: 6. This CDR3 is built from 13 residues. CDR3: CASSALAPDEQYF. DNA for the CDR3: TGTGCCAGCAGTGCACTAGCGCCGGACGAGCAGTACTTC.

J is TRBJ2-5 and V is TRBV7-3; 14 nucleotides align to TRBD2. CDR3 length: 17 amino acids. Germline CDR1 is SGHTA and CDR2 is FQGTGA. V lost 0 bases and J lost 3; bases outside the gene matches: 3. CDR3 DNA sequence: TGTGCCAGCAGCTTAACGTCGGGACTAGCGGGAGAAGAGACCCAGTACTTC. This gives the protein CASSLTSGLAGEETQYF.

The chain recombines TRBV7-9 with TRBJ1-1, with D possibly TRBD1 on 5 matching bases. This CDR3 comprises 15 residues. Deletions cut 1 base from V and 4 bases from J, with 13 bases between. Germline values: CDR1 SEHNR, CDR2 FQNEAQ (reference sequence). CDR3 sequence (DNA): TGTGCCAGCAGCTTAGATCGGGGGGTGATCACTGAAGCTTTCTTT. Translating gives CASSLDRGVITEAFF.

The V gene is TRBV4-1, the J gene TRBJ2-3, with unresolved D. This CDR3 region has 14 residues. Germline CDR1 MGHRA, CDR2 YSYEKL. V was pared by 4 bases and J by 0 bases, with 8 bases between. The chain's CDR3 is CASSPRRSTDTQYF. DNA of the CDR3: TGCGCCAGCAGCCCTAGAAGGAGCACAGATACGCAGTATTTT.